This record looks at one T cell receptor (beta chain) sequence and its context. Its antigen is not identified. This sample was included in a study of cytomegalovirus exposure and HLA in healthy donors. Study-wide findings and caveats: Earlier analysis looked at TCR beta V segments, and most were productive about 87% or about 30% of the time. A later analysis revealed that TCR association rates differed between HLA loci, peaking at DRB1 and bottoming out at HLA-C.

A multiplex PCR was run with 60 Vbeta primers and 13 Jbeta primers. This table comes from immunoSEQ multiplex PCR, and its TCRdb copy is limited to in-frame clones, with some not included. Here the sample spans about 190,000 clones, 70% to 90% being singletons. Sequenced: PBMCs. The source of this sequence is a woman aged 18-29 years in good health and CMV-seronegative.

CDR3 protein: CASGFGTSGRRRTDTQYF. In DNA form, the CDR3 reads TGTGCTAGTGGTTTCGGGACTAGCGGGAGGCGTCGCACAGATACGCAGTATTTT. The V and J genes are TRBV12-5 and TRBJ2-3; 15 bases agree with TRBD2. The CDR3 is 18 amino acids. Germline V gene lookup returns CDR1 LGHNT and CDR2 FRNRAP. V lost 3 bases to trimming and J lost 1 base; unmatched junction nucleotides: 5.